This is a list of T cell receptor beta chains from one sample in a study of beta chain features in type 1 diabetes. Libraries were prepared by immunoSEQ multiplex PCR; TCRdb keeps only in-frame clonotypes and omits some of them. The sample includes about 340,000 clones, roughly 14% of them seen just once. Sequencing used naive CD4+ T cells from blood. These receptors were taken from a woman under 30 with type 1 diabetes. CDR3s include the opening cysteine and the closing phenylalanine or tryptophan. The order of the fields is J gene, CDR3 length, V gene, D gene, clone size, CDR3 DNA, CDR3 protein. D genes are given only for firm matches. Clone size is given for some rows only: seen once, a few or many times, or a class if the clone is expanded.

TRBJ2-1 18 TRBV29-1 NA few TGCAGCGTTGAATCCATCCTAGTACGGGGAAACCCCTACAATGAGCAGTTCTTC CSVESILVRGNPYNEQFF
TRBJ1-5 15 TRBV6-6 TRBD1 few TGTGCCAGCAGAGGACAGGGGAACATGGGTCAGCCCCAGCATTTT CASRGQGNMGQPQHF
TRBJ2-3 14 TRBV5-1 TRBD2 NA TGCGCCAGCAGCTTTGGGACTAGCGTAGATACGCAGTATTTT CASSFGTSVDTQYF
TRBJ1-1 13 TRBV7-8 NA NA TGTGCCAGCCACAGGGATTCGAACACTGAAGCTTTCTTT CASHRDSNTEAFF
TRBJ1-5 14 TRBV30 TRBD1 NA TGTGCCTGGAGTGTAGGACAGGTAACCCAGCCCCAGCATTTT CAWSVGQVTQPQHF
TRBJ1-5 11 TRBV20-1 NA few TGCAGTGCTAGTCGGGATTTGACCCAGCATTTT CSASRDLTQHF
TRBJ2-2 15 TRBV2 NA few TGTGCCAGCAGTCCGATCGGGGTCGGCACCGGGGAGCTGTTTTTT CASSPIGVGTGELFF
TRBJ1-2 17 TRBV4-3 NA NA TGCGCCAGCAGCCAAGATTGGGGCCGCAGGAGTAGTCATGGCTACACCTTC CASSQDWGRRSSHGYTF
TRBJ1-1 13 TRBV9 NA NA TGTGCCAGCAGCGTAGGACGGGGGACTGAAGCTTTCTTT CASSVGRGTEAFF
TRBJ2-1 19 TRBV7-9 NA few TGTGCCAGCAGGTCCCGTGGGGCGGCAGTCTTACATGGGGGGAATGAGCAGTTCTTC CASRSRGAAVLHGGNEQFF
TRBJ2-1 14 TRBV19 NA NA TGTGCCAGTAGTAATGACAGGAGGTACAATGAGCAGTTCTTC CASSNDRRYNEQFF
TRBJ2-1 16 TRBV11-3 NA NA TGTGCCAGCAGCGTCCGACGAAGAGGGAGTAACAATGAGCAGTTCTTC CASSVRRRGSNNEQFF
TRBJ2-4 13 TRBV6-6 NA few TGTGCCAGCAGCTGGACTGGTCAAAACATTCAGTACTTC CASSWTGQNIQYF
TRBJ2-7 15 TRBV30 TRBD2 NA TGTGCTGTGGAGGCTAGCGGGAGGGCCTGGTACGAGCAGTACTTC CAVEASGRAWYEQYF
TRBJ2-5 15 TRBV5-1 NA few TGCGCCAGCAGCTTGGACGGCAGGGACCAAGAGACCCAGTACTTC CASSLDGRDQETQYF
TRBJ1-1 13 TRBV27 TRBD1 NA TGTGCCAGCAGCCGACAGGGTGGAACTGAAGCTTTCTTT CASSRQGGTEAFF
TRBJ1-1 11 TRBV6-5 NA few TGTGCCAGCGTGGGGCCGAGTGAAGCTTTCTTT CASVGPSEAFF
TRBJ2-7 15 TRBV7-9 NA few TGTGCCAGCAGCTTAGCCTCGACAGCTACCTACGAGCAGTACTTC CASSLASTATYEQYF
TRBJ2-1 10 TRBV30 NA few TGTGCCTGGAGCGCGGGTGAGCAGTTCTTC CAWSAGEQFF
TRBJ1-4 15 TRBV7-3 NA NA TGTGCCAGCAGCCGCACCGTGGGGCCTAGGGAAAAACTGTTTTTT CASSRTVGPREKLFF
TRBJ2-3 17 TRBV7-2 TRBD2 few TGTGCCAGCAGCTTAGTCGGACTAGCGGGACGCACAGATACGCAGTATTTT CASSLVGLAGRTDTQYF
TRBJ2-7 13 TRBV30 TRBD2 few TGTGCCTGGAGCCTGGGACTAGTCTACGAGCAGTACTTC CAWSLGLVYEQYF
TRBJ2-5 15 TRBV28 TRBD1 NA TGTGCCAGCAGTTTAGCTCTCCGGGACAGCGTCGCCCAGTACTTC CASSLALRDSVAQYF
TRBJ2-5 15 TRBV7-8 NA few TGTGCCAGCAGCTTAGAGAATGGACTAAAAGAGACCCAGTACTTC CASSLENGLKETQYF
TRBJ2-3 16 TRBV15 TRBD2 NA TGTGCCACCAGCAGAGACCTAGCGGGAAACACAGATACGCAGTATTTT CATSRDLAGNTDTQYF
TRBJ2-5 15 TRBV5-4 TRBD2 NA TGTGCCAGCAGCGCAGCGACTAGCGGGAGAGAGACCCAGTACTTC CASSAATSGRETQYF
TRBJ2-3 14 TRBV11-2 TRBD1 NA TGTGCCAGCAGCTTAGTCCAGGGGGTAGATACGCAGTATTTT CASSLVQGVDTQYF
TRBJ2-1 13 TRBV2 NA few TGTGCCAGCTCTAAAGACAGTAACAATGAGCAGTTCTTC CASSKDSNNEQFF
TRBJ1-5 17 TRBV27 TRBD1 few TGTGCCAGCAGTCCAACCGGGACAGGGGGCCGCAATCAGCCCCAGCATTTT CASSPTGTGGRNQPQHF
TRBJ2-1 13 TRBV7-2 NA few TGTGCCAGCAGCTTTTCGGGGGAGTTTGAGCAGTTCTTC CASSFSGEFEQFF
TRBJ2-1 16 TRBV6-5 TRBD2 NA TGTGCCAGCAGTTACTCTTCACTAGCGGGGTACAATGAGCAGTTCTTC CASSYSSLAGYNEQFF
TRBJ2-6 15 TRBV2 NA NA TGTGCCAGCAGGCCCGGAGTTCCCGGGGCCAACGTCCTGACTTTC CASRPGVPGANVLTF
TRBJ1-2 16 TRBV7-2 NA few TGTGCCAGCAGCTTAGTGGTAGGGGGAGCTAACTATGGCTACACCTTC CASSLVVGGANYGYTF
TRBJ2-3 15 TRBV2 TRBD2 NA TGTGCCAGCAGCGGGACTAGCGGGAGTTTGTATACGCAGTATTTT CASSGTSGSLYTQYF
TRBJ2-7 13 TRBV2 NA few TGTGCCACCACCGGACCAGGAGGCTACGAGCAGTACTTC CATTGPGGYEQYF
TRBJ2-1 19 TRBV9 TRBD1 few TGTGCCAGCAGCGTAGGGGAACGAACCGGGACAGGGAATACCAATGAGCAGTTCTTC CASSVGERTGTGNTNEQFF
TRBJ2-3 16 TRBV5-1 NA few TGCGCCAGCAGCTTAGGGCAGGTTAGCGGCACAGATACGCAGTATTTT CASSLGQVSGTDTQYF
TRBJ1-2 11 TRBV30 NA few TGTGCCTGGAGTGTCGGGGGGGGCTACACCTTC CAWSVGGGYTF
TRBJ2-4 14 TRBV28 TRBD1 NA TGTGCCAGCAGTTTCGGACAGGGAAGAGGCATTCAGTACTTC CASSFGQGRGIQYF
TRBJ2-2 14 TRBV30 TRBD1 NA TGTGCCTGGACCCGACAGGGGTATACCGGGGAGCTGTTTTTT CAWTRQGYTGELFF
TRBJ1-3 14 TRBV9 NA few TGTGCCAGCAGCGTATCATTCACTGGAAACACCATATATTTT CASSVSFTGNTIYF
TRBJ2-2 15 TRBV7-2 NA NA TGTGCCAGCAGCCCCCGGACTACAAACACCGGGGAGCTGTTTTTT CASSPRTTNTGELFF
TRBJ2-7 16 TRBV28 NA NA TGTGCCAGCAGTTCCAGACCAGGAATCTACCCCTACGAGCAGTACTTC CASSSRPGIYPYEQYF
TRBJ2-1 13 TRBV7-9 NA NA TGTGCCAGCAGCTTCGATGGGGGCGGGGAGCAGTTCTTC CASSFDGGGEQFF
TRBJ2-7 14 TRBV30 NA NA TGTGCCTGGAGTAGTGCGGGCAGGGGTTACGAGCAGTACTTC CAWSSAGRGYEQYF
TRBJ1-1 14 TRBV30 NA few TGTGCCTGGAGGGTGGGCCCGCGGAACACTGAAGCTTTCTTT CAWRVGPRNTEAFF
TRBJ2-3 14 TRBV19 NA NA TGTGCCAGTAGTACTAGAACCGTGGCAGATACGCAGTATTTT CASSTRTVADTQYF
TRBJ2-6 13 TRBV6-5 NA NA TGTGCCAGCCGACTTGGTGGGGCCAACGTCCTGACTTTC CASRLGGANVLTF
TRBJ1-4 15 TRBV15 NA NA TGTGCCACCAGCTCTCGACATCCCCCGAAGGAAAAACTGTTTTTT CATSSRHPPKEKLFF
TRBJ2-1 16 TRBV2 TRBD2 NA TGTGCCAGCACGTTGGGACTAGCGGTTGCCTACAATGAGCAGTTCTTC CASTLGLAVAYNEQFF
TRBJ2-7 13 TRBV28 NA few TGTGCCAGCAGGCGGGGTCCAACCTACGAGCAGTACTTC CASRRGPTYEQYF
TRBJ2-7 16 TRBV5-6 NA NA TGTGCTTCTGAATCGGGGGGCAGGGATGGAATCTACGAGCAGTACTTC CASESGGRDGIYEQYF